A single sample gave rise to the 27 T cell receptor beta chains below, sequenced in a study of cytomegalovirus exposure and HLA in healthy donors. The PCR was carried out with 60 Vbeta primers and 13 Jbeta primers. Repertoires were generated with immunoSEQ multiplex PCR, while TCRdb's copy carries only in-frame clones and drops some. The profile shows about 98,000 clones, roughly 76% of them singletons. Material: PBMCs. Every receptor here comes from a human donor in good health.

This rearrangement joins TRBV11-2 to TRBJ1-1; no firm D call. V lost 2 bases to trimming and J lost 1 base, with 5 bases between them. Germline loops: CDR1 SGHAT, CDR2 FQNNGV. The CDR3 has 13 residues. The CDR3 coding sequence is TGTGCCAGCAGCTTATCTAGGAACACTGAAGCTTTCTTT. Amino acids: CASSLSRNTEAFF.

V gene TRBV19 combines with J gene TRBJ1-1, with D possibly TRBD1 on 5 matching bases. In germline, CDR1 is LNHDA, CDR2 SQIVND (reference sequence). V gave up 3 bases and J gave up 5 bases, with 16 bases separating them. The CDR3 runs 15 residues. CDR3: CASSIYQGGRTEAFF. CDR3 bases: TGTGCCAGTAGTATTTATCAGGGTGGTCGGACTGAAGCTTTCTTT.

This chain uses TRBV6-5 with TRBJ2-7; 10 bases line up with TRBD2. Germline-derived CDR1 and CDR2 are MNHEY and SVGAGI. CDR3 size: 15 residues. The J segment lost 3 bases and the V segment lost 4 bases, leaving 6 bases of the junction unmatched. The CDR3 loop reads CASSFGLAENYEQYF. The CDR3 DNA sequence: TGTGCCAGCAGTTTTGGACTAGCGGAAAACTACGAGCAGTACTTC.

The DNA for the CDR3 is TGTGCCAGCAGCTTAGTCGCGTTCGGGTACGAGCAGTACTTC. It specifies CASSLVAFGYEQYF. The chain combines TRBV7-8 with TRBJ2-7; D not resolved. V shed 1 base and J shed 4 bases, with 11 bases lying between them. The CDR3 consists of 14 residues. Germline V gene lookup returns CDR1 SGHVS and CDR2 FQNEAQ.

J is TRBJ1-1 and V is TRBV18; D remains unclear. CDR1 is KGHSH and CDR2 is LQKENI in the germline V gene. V was clipped by 4 bases and J by 2 bases, with 8 bases between them. The length of the CDR3 is 13 residues. The DNA of the CDR3 is TGTGCCAGCTCACTTAGTACCAACACTGAAGCTTTCTTT. This encodes CASSLSTNTEAFF.

The chain combines TRBV5-4 with TRBJ2-7; 8 positions agree with TRBD1. V was pared by 4 bases and J by 0 bases, with 9 bases of the junction left unmatched. CDR3 length equals 16 residues. Germline V gene lookup returns CDR1 SGHNT and CDR2 YYREEE (reference sequence). The CDR3 bases are TGTGCCAGCAGCCCACCGGGACAGGCATTCTCCTACGAGCAGTACTTC. It encodes CASSPPGQAFSYEQYF. The full variable domain, completed using reference TRBV5-4 and TRBJ2-7, is ETGVTQSPTHLIKTRGQQVTLRCSSQSGHNTVSWYQQALGQGPQFIFQYYREEENGRGNFPPRFSGLQFPNYSSELNVNALELDDSALYLCASSPPGQAFSYEQYFGPGTRLTVT.

The V and J genes are TRBV2 and TRBJ2-7; the D gene is possibly TRBD2 (7 bases). The germline V gene has CDR1 SNHLY and CDR2 FYNNEI. This CDR3 is 14 amino acids long. Between the trimmed V and J ends, which lost 8 bases and 3 bases, there was a span of 17 bases. This chain's CDR3 is CASVGAGAFYEQYF. CDR3 DNA: TGTGCCAGCGTCGGTGCGGGGGCCTTCTACGAGCAGTACTTC.

The chain recombines TRBV7-2 with TRBJ2-3; 11 bases are a match to TRBD2. The CDR3 is made up of 16 amino acids. The V segment lost 3 bases and the J segment 2 bases; nucleotides outside the gene matches: 4. Germline V gene sequence: CDR1 SGHTA, CDR2 FQGNSA. In DNA, the CDR3 is TGTGCCAGCAGCTTGACTAGCGGGACATACACAGATACGCAGTATTTT. Translating it yields CASSLTSGTYTDTQYF. Complete variable domain (other parts from reference TRBV7-2 and TRBJ2-3): GAGVSQSPSNKVTEKGKDVELRCDPISGHTALYWYRQSLGQGLEFLIYFQGNSAPDKSGLPSDRFSAERTGGSVSTLTIQRTQQEDSAVYLCASSLTSGTYTDTQYFGPGTRLTVL.

This clone was seen ten or more times. The chain recombines TRBV19 with TRBJ1-5; 10 bases align to TRBD1. J gave up 1 base and V 5 bases, and 5 bases lay outside the gene matches. Germline V gives CDR1 LNHDA, CDR2 SQIVND (reference sequence). CDR3 length: 16 residues. CDR3 loop: CASSLGQGISNQPQHF. The CDR3 DNA reads TGTGCCAGTAGTTTGGGACAGGGGATAAGCAATCAGCCCCAGCATTTT.

This chain uses TRBV19 with TRBJ2-1, with 10 nucleotides matching TRBD2. The CDR3 extends over 14 amino acids. Germline assignment: CDR1 LNHDA and CDR2 SQIVND (reference sequence). Here the CDR3 DNA reads TGTGCTTCCGCCGGACTAGCGGCCTACAATGAGCAGTTCTTC. Translation gives CASAGLAAYNEQFF.

The chain uses TRBV7-9 and TRBJ1-1; tentative D call: TRBD1 (5 bases). This CDR3 has 15 residues. The germline V gene has CDR1 SEHNR and CDR2 FQNEAQ (reference sequence). The V gene lost 5 bases and the J gene lost 1 base, with 14 bases spanning the gap. CDR3 sequence: CASSHSRRGNTEAFF. The CDR3 nucleotides read TGTGCCAGCAGCCACAGTCGGAGGGGGAACACTGAAGCTTTCTTT.

This chain uses TRBV2 with TRBJ2-5; D is possibly TRBD2 (7 bases). Trimming pared 3 bases from V and 4 bases from J, leaving 15 bases between. The V gene's germline CDR1 is SNHLY and CDR2 FYNNEI. This CDR3 spans 15 amino acids. The CDR3 DNA is TGTGCCAGCAGTGACAGGGGAGGGATGGGAGAGACCCAGTACTTC. It codes for CASSDRGGMGETQYF. The full variable domain, completed using reference TRBV2 and TRBJ2-5, is EPEVTQTPSHQVTQMGQEVILRCVPISNHLYFYWYRQILGQKVEFLVSFYNNEISEKSEIFDDQFSVERPDGSNFTLKIRSTKLEDSAMYFCASSDRGGMGETQYFGPGTRLLVL.

This clone was seen a few times. The chain employs TRBV19 and TRBJ1-1, with 7 bases lining up with TRBD1. The CDR3 spans 15 residues. Germline CDR1 is LNHDA and CDR2 is SQIVND (reference sequence). Trimming cost V 10 bases and J 0 bases; bases outside gene matches: 11. CDR3 in DNA: TGTGCCACCCTTAGGACAGGCCAGATGAACACTGAAGCTTTCTTT. Translating gives CATLRTGQMNTEAFF.

The chain links TRBV10-3 to TRBJ2-7; 9 nucleotides align to TRBD2. The trim removed 10 bases at V and 7 bases at J, leaving 14 bases unmatched. Germline V gene sequence: CDR1 ENHRY, CDR2 SYGVKD. The CDR3 runs 14 residues. The CDR3 region is CATLGASGAGEQYF. The CDR3 nucleotides read TGTGCCACCTTAGGGGCTAGCGGGGCAGGAGAGCAGTACTTC.

The chain uses TRBV6-5 and TRBJ1-5, with 7 positions matching TRBD1. There are 15 residues in the CDR3. V lost 5 bases to trimming and J lost 4 bases; unmatched junction nucleotides: 8. Germline V gene lookup returns CDR1 MNHEY and CDR2 SVGAGI. CDR3 residues: CASSKSGTANQPQHF. DNA for the CDR3: TGTGCCAGCAGTAAGTCCGGGACAGCGAATCAGCCCCAGCATTTT.

The chain employs TRBV5-5 and TRBJ2-2; 9 bases map to TRBD2. The germline gives CDR1 SGHKS, CDR2 YYEKEE (reference sequence). V shed 4 bases, J shed 6 bases, and the junction held 10 bases outside the gene matches. The CDR3 extends over 16 amino acids. The CDR3 region is CASSPLGGREPGELFF. CDR3 coding DNA: TGTGCCAGCAGCCCGCTCGGCGGGAGGGAACCCGGGGAGCTGTTTTTT.

CDR3 DNA sequence: TGCGCCAGCAGCCGTAGCGGGATCTCCTACAATGAGCAGTTCTTC. Encoded protein: CASSRSGISYNEQFF. The V call is TRBV5-1, the J call TRBJ2-1, with 8 bases lining up with TRBD2. The CDR3 spans 15 residues. Trimming at V came to 4 bases and at J to 0 bases, leaving 3 bases not matched to a gene. Germline values: CDR1 SGHRS, CDR2 YFSETQ.

The gene calls are TRBV6-1 and TRBJ1-2; 10 bases line up with TRBD1. The trim removed 3 bases at V and 4 bases at J, leaving 5 bases unmatched. CDR3 length: 15 residues. Germline CDR1 reads MNHNS; CDR2 reads SASEGT. In nucleotides, the CDR3 is TGTGCCAGCAGTGACTTGACAGGGGGCGGCTATGGCTACACCTTC. Amino acid sequence: CASSDLTGGGYGYTF.

The J gene is TRBJ2-2, the V gene TRBV5-1, with 8 bases aligning to TRBD1. The CDR3 is made up of 18 amino acids. The V segment lost 0 bases and the J segment 0 bases; nucleotides outside the gene matches: 7. The germline V gene has CDR1 SGHRS and CDR2 YFSETQ. The CDR3 loop reads CASSLGQGAHANTGELFF. The CDR3 nucleotides are TGCGCCAGCAGCTTGGGGCAGGGGGCCCACGCGAACACCGGGGAGCTGTTTTTT.

The chain uses TRBV5-1 and TRBJ2-3; possibly TRBD2 for D (6 bases). The ends were cut back, 2 bases at V and 0 bases at J, with 10 bases in the middle. The CDR3 consists of 15 residues. In germline, CDR1 is SGHRS, CDR2 YFSETQ. CDR3 amino acids: CASSFSGSSTDTQYF. Here the CDR3 DNA reads TGCGCCAGCAGCTTTAGCGGCTCTAGCACAGATACGCAGTATTTT.

V usage is TRBV2 and J usage is TRBJ2-3; 9 bases fit TRBD2. The CDR3 runs to 14 residues. Germline V gene lookup returns CDR1 SNHLY and CDR2 FYNNEI. Unmatched junction bases numbered 6, after V lost 6 bases and J lost 5 bases. CDR3 residues: CASRGLAQGDTQYF. The CDR3, as DNA: TGTGCCAGCAGGGGACTAGCCCAGGGAGATACGCAGTATTTT.

The V and J genes are TRBV5-6 and TRBJ1-1; D possibly corresponds to TRBD1 (5 bases). The CDR3 extends over 15 amino acids. Germline CDR1 reads SGHDT; CDR2 reads YYEEEE. V was clipped by 4 bases and J by 1 base, with 14 bases between them. The CDR3 protein is CASSPWGRANTEAFF. The CDR3 DNA follows: TGTGCCAGCAGCCCTTGGGGCAGGGCGAACACTGAAGCTTTCTTT.

The genes are TRBV18 and TRBJ2-7, with D possibly matching TRBD1 (6 bases). CDR1 is KGHSH and CDR2 is LQKENI in the germline V gene. The V and J ends lost 5 bases and 5 bases respectively, with 7 bases between them. The CDR3 has 11 residues. CDR3 DNA: TGTGCCAGCTCAAAGGGGGACGAGCAGTACTTC. This translates into CASSKGDEQYF.

This clone was picked up a small number of times. The CDR3 region has the DNA TGTGCCAGCAGTTTATTATCGGACAGAGGTTCCGCTTTCTTT. Translating it yields CASSLLSDRGSAFF. The chain combines TRBV27 with TRBJ1-1; D may be TRBD1 (6 bases). Germline loops: CDR1 MNHEY, CDR2 SMNVEV (reference sequence). The CDR3 runs to 14 residues. Trimming shortened V by 1 base and J by 11 bases, and 17 bases separated the two germline ends.

The chain recombines TRBV19 with TRBJ2-1, with TRBD2 matching 8 bases. Germline lookup yields CDR1 LNHDA and CDR2 SQIVND (reference sequence). This CDR3 spans 15 amino acids. After removal of 1 base from V and 7 bases from J, the junction contained 6 bases not matched to a gene. CDR3 region: CASSIAGGPRNEQFF. The DNA for the CDR3 is TGTGCCAGTAGTATAGCGGGAGGGCCGAGGAATGAGCAGTTCTTC.

The chain is built from TRBV2 and TRBJ2-5; TRBD1 agrees at 8 bases. This CDR3 region has 13 residues. V dropped 5 bases and J dropped 11; count of bases not matched to a gene: 10. The germline V gene encodes CDR1 SNHLY and CDR2 FYNNEI. CDR3 DNA: TGTGCCAGCAGTCCCGGACAGGGCGGGGAGCAGTACTTC. Its translation: CASSPGQGGEQYF.

This clone was counted between two and nine times. The chain joins TRBV6-1 to TRBJ1-3; D is unclear. There are 15 residues in the CDR3. Germline values: CDR1 MNHNS, CDR2 SASEGT. Trimming removed 11 bases from V and 1 base from J, with 18 bases in between. The CDR3 DNA follows: TGTGCCGGCTGGGCAGGCCTGGCGTCTGGAAACACCATATATTTT. Its translation: CAGWAGLASGNTIYF.